The 8 T cell receptor beta chains presented below share a single source sample, sequenced in a study of T cell clones after liver transplantation. Libraries were prepared by immunoSEQ multiplex PCR; TCRdb keeps only in-frame clonotypes and omits some of them. The sample records 85,000 to 130,000 clones, approximately 85% being singletons. The sequenced sample was CD4+ T cells from blood, obtained before liver transplant. Receptors were obtained from a human donor who received a liver transplant.

The chain links TRBV5-4 to TRBJ2-4; D gene uncertain. Trimming left V 2 bases short and J 1 base short, with 13 bases between. The germline V gene encodes CDR1 SGHNT and CDR2 YYREEE (reference sequence). The CDR3 is 16 residues long. CDR3 nucleotide sequence: TGTGCCAGCAGCTTTGGTGGCACCGGGGCCAAAAACATTCAGTACTTC. Translating gives CASSFGGTGAKNIQYF.

V is TRBV5-6 and J is TRBJ2-7; D is ambiguous. The CDR3 runs to 12 residues. The germline gives CDR1 SGHDT, CDR2 YYEEEE. Trimming stripped 2 bases from V and 6 bases from J, with 9 bases between. The chain's CDR3 is CASSFFLSEQYF. The CDR3 DNA follows: TGTGCCAGCAGCTTTTTCTTAAGCGAGCAGTACTTC.

This clone was observed a single time. This chain joins TRBV5-4 and TRBJ1-4; possible D gene TRBD1, 5 bases. V dropped 1 base and J dropped 3 bases, with 7 bases sitting between them. The CDR3 runs to 14 residues. Germline V CDR1 and CDR2: SGHNT, YYREEE (reference sequence). The CDR3 sequence is CASSLQGSNEKLFF. The CDR3 nucleotides read TGTGCCAGCAGCTTGCAGGGTTCTAATGAAAAACTGTTTTTT.

The V gene is TRBV28, the J gene TRBJ2-3; possibly TRBD2 for D (6 bases). The CDR3 contains 13 residues. CDR1 MDHEN and CDR2 SYDVKM come from the germline V gene. Trimming took off 5 bases at V and 3 bases at J, with 9 bases between the two ends. CDR3 DNA: TGTGCCAGCAGTGGGGGGAGAACAGATACGCAGTATTTT. Its protein product is CASSGGRTDTQYF.

In nucleotides, the CDR3 is TGTGCCAGCAGTAAAAAGGGGGGGATAAATGAAAAACTGTTTTTT. Encoded protein: CASSKKGGINEKLFF. The chain couples TRBV25-1 to TRBJ1-4; TRBD1 is a possible D gene (6 bases). Germline V gives CDR1 MGHDK, CDR2 SYGVNS. This CDR3 comprises 15 residues. V was cut by 5 bases and J by 5 bases, with 15 bases left in between. Using reference TRBV25-1 and TRBJ1-4 for the parts outside the CDR3, the full variable domain is EADIYQTPRYLVIGTGKKITLECSQTMGHDKMYWYQQDPGMELHLIHYSYGVNSTEKGDLSSESTVSRIRTEHFPLTLESARPSHTSQYLCASSKKGGINEKLFFGSGTQLSVL.

The chain links TRBV7-2 to TRBJ2-1; D is unclear. V was trimmed by 1 base and J by 0 bases, leaving 4 bases between them. CDR1 is SGHTA, CDR2 FQGNSA, per germline. This CDR3 comprises 14 residues. CDR3 protein: CASSLGSSYNEQFF. The CDR3 DNA follows: TGTGCCAGCAGCTTAGGTAGCTCCTACAATGAGCAGTTCTTC.

The chain uses TRBV6-6 and TRBJ2-4; 9 bases are a match to TRBD2. Germline lookup yields CDR1 MNHNY and CDR2 SVGAGI (reference sequence). The ends lost 6 bases at V and 2 bases at J; junction bases unmatched: 2. This CDR3 is 14 amino acids long. CDR3 sequence: CASSAGGSKNIQYF. The CDR3 nucleotides are TGTGCCAGCAGCGCGGGGGGGTCCAAAAACATTCAGTACTTC.

The chain's CDR3 is CASSYEATDTQYF. Here the CDR3 DNA reads TGCGCCAGCAGTTATGAGGCCACAGATACGCAGTATTTT. The genes are TRBV4-3 and TRBJ2-3; no clear D gene. The V gene lost 6 bases and the J gene lost 2 bases, with 9 bases spanning the gap. The CDR3 covers 13 residues. In germline, CDR1 is LGHNA, CDR2 YSLEER.